These 7 T cell receptor beta chains came from one sample sequenced in a study of T cell responses to AZD1222 COVID-19 vaccine (dated by TCRdb to about 2021). The meaning of the sample's time point label: baseline before first vaccination. The receptor library was made with the immunoSEQ multiplex PCR assay. TCRdb obtained this table from immuneACCESS and retained in-frame rearrangements with V and J assigned. These tables miss some clones; where compared with another copy, unresolved V genes account for less than half of the shortfall, and the remainder is unexplained. A total of 150,000 to 200,000 clones appear in this sample, 80% to 95% of them only once. The ten largest clones add up to 4% to 5.5% of the sample. Material: peripheral blood, obtained on day 0 of AZD1222 vaccination. These receptors were collected from an adult in good health.

The chain has TRBV7-9 and TRBJ2-2; 10 bases are shared with TRBD2. This CDR3 is built from 19 residues. The junction had 13 bases not matched to a gene; V was cut back by 2 bases and J by 4 bases. Germline CDR1 reads SEHNR; CDR2 reads FQNEAQ (reference sequence). Written as DNA, the CDR3 is TGTGCCAGCAGCTTATTCTGGATCGCTAGCGGGAGATCCACCGGGGAGCTGTTTTTT. Translated, it gives CASSLFWIASGRSTGELFF.

The V gene is TRBV4-1, the J gene TRBJ2-1; no definite D call. CDR3 length: 14 amino acids. The V gene lost 0 bases and the J gene lost 10 bases, with 13 bases spanning the gap. Germline V gene lookup returns CDR1 MGHRA and CDR2 YSYEKL. Here the CDR3 reads CASSQEDILIEQFF. CDR3 nucleotide sequence: TGCGCCAGCAGCCAAGAGGATATACTTATCGAGCAGTTCTTC.

The V and J genes are TRBV28 and TRBJ2-3, with D unresolved. Germline CDR1 is MDHEN and CDR2 is SYDVKM. The length of the CDR3 is 15 residues. Trimming stripped 7 bases from V and 6 bases from J, with 20 bases between. CDR3 DNA sequence: TGTGCCAGCATGGTCAGTCCCTTTTTTGGGGATACGCAGTATTTT. This sequence encodes CASMVSPFFGDTQYF.

This clone came up once. The chain uses TRBV28 and TRBJ2-7; 9 bases are shared with TRBD2. V dropped 3 bases and J dropped 7; count of bases not matched to a gene: 10. Germline V lookup: CDR1 MDHEN, CDR2 SYDVKM. CDR3 length: 15 residues. CDR3 sequence (DNA): TGTGCCAGCAGTTTGAGTTCGGTAGCGGGAGAAGAGCAGTACTTC. Protein: CASSLSSVAGEEQYF.

The V call is TRBV19, the J call TRBJ1-1, with no clear D. Germline-derived CDR1 and CDR2 are LNHDA and SQIVND (reference sequence). The CDR3 sequence is 13 residues long. Trimming pared 5 bases from V and 3 bases from J, leaving 10 bases between. CDR3 residues: CASSDPRYTEAFF. The CDR3 DNA is TGTGCCAGTAGTGACCCGAGGTACACTGAAGCTTTCTTT.

This chain links TRBV3-1 (or the pseudogene TRBV3-2) with TRBJ2-1, with D possibly matching TRBD1 (6 bases). Germline loops: CDR1 LGHDT, CDR2 YNNKEL (reference sequence). The V end lost 1 base, the J end lost 3 bases, and 19 bases lay between the germline ends. This CDR3 comprises 18 residues. CDR3 sequence: CASSQGLKETGNYNEQFF. The CDR3 DNA is TGTGCCAGCAGCCAAGGTTTGAAGGAGACAGGTAACTACAATGAGCAGTTCTTC.

The gene calls are TRBV5-1 and TRBJ1-2; D remains unclear. CDR1 and CDR2 from the germline V gene are SGHRS and YFSETQ. Trimming shortened V by 0 bases and J by 7 bases, and 4 bases separated the two germline ends. The CDR3 is 11 residues long. This chain's CDR3 is CASSLGGGYTF. CDR3 nucleotide sequence: TGCGCCAGCAGCTTGGGTGGTGGCTACACCTTC.